This passage covers 18 T cell receptor beta chains from one sample sequenced in a study of PD-1 blockade in classical Hodgkin lymphoma. TCRdb keeps only in-frame clones here, not all; method: immunoSEQ multiplex PCR. The table includes about 27,000 clones, approximately 68% detected once. The time point was: cycle 4 day 1 (C4D1), after less than 7 weeks of nivolumab. Each patient relapsed following autologous stem cell transplantation, and prior brentuximab vedotin exposure differed. Sequenced material: peripheral blood mononuclear cells (PBMCs), taken before the fourth cycle of nivolumab. Source of these receptors: a human donor with classical Hodgkin lymphoma.

V usage is TRBV7-2 and J usage is TRBJ1-5; 8 nucleotides match TRBD1. This CDR3 region has 15 residues. V was pared by 5 bases and J by 3 bases, with 6 bases of the junction left unmatched. Germline CDR1 reads SGHTA; CDR2 reads FQGNSA. Written as DNA, the CDR3 is TGTGCCAGCAGCCTCGGACAGGGCGCCAATCAGCCCCAGCATTTT. Translating it yields CASSLGQGANQPQHF. Variable domain in full (rest from reference TRBV7-2 and TRBJ1-5): GAGVSQSPSNKVTEKGKDVELRCDPISGHTALYWYRQSLGQGLEFLIYFQGNSAPDKSGLPSDRFSAERTGGSVSTLTIQRTQQEDSAVYLCASSLGQGANQPQHFGDGTRLSIL.

The chain employs TRBV4-3 and TRBJ1-1, with TRBD1 as a possible D gene (6 bases). Germline V gene lookup returns CDR1 LGHNA and CDR2 YSLEER. This CDR3 is 18 amino acids long. V lost 0 bases and J lost 3, with 20 bases in between. The CDR3 loop reads CASSQDQLAGAPDTEAFF. The CDR3 DNA reads TGCGCCAGCAGCCAAGATCAACTGGCAGGGGCGCCCGACACTGAAGCTTTCTTT.

V usage is TRBV28 and J usage is TRBJ1-1; tentatively, D is TRBD1 (6 bases). The CDR3 runs 15 residues. Trimming removed 5 bases from V and 5 bases from J, with 18 bases in between. Per germline, CDR1 MDHEN and CDR2 SYDVKM. The CDR3 DNA reads TGTGCCAGCAGTCCTGTTAGCCCAGGGGTTACTGAAGCTTTCTTT. Translating gives CASSPVSPGVTEAFF. Variable domain in full (rest from reference TRBV28 and TRBJ1-1): DVKVTQSSRYLVKRTGEKVFLECVQDMDHENMFWYRQDPGLGLRLIYFSYDVKMKEKGDIPEGYSVSREKKERFSLILESASTNQTSMYLCASSPVSPGVTEAFFGQGTRLTVV.

The rearrangement joins TRBV5-1 to TRBJ2-7; 13 nucleotides agree with TRBD2. The CDR3 is made up of 17 amino acids. The trim removed 4 bases at V and 7 bases at J, leaving 14 bases unmatched. Germline assignment: CDR1 SGHRS and CDR2 YFSETQ. DNA of the CDR3: TGCGCCAGCAGCCACCAATGGACTAGCGGGGGTACCCGGGAGCAGTACTTC. Its protein is CASSHQWTSGGTREQYF.

The chain carries TRBV5-1 and TRBJ2-2; 8 bases map to TRBD1. The V and J ends lost 4 bases and 1 base, in that order; junction bases with no gene match: 6. Looked up from germline, CDR1 is SGHRS and CDR2 is YFSETQ. This CDR3 comprises 16 residues. CDR3 loop: CASSQNGQGNTGELFF. The DNA for the CDR3 is TGCGCCAGCAGCCAGAACGGACAGGGGAACACCGGGGAGCTGTTTTTT.

There are a few counts of this clone. V and J are TRBV11-2 and TRBJ2-3, with TRBD2 identical over 8 bases. Germline assignment: CDR1 SGHAT and CDR2 FQNNGV. This CDR3 has 16 residues. The V segment lost 0 bases and the J segment 7 bases; nucleotides outside the gene matches: 9. In DNA form, the CDR3 reads TGTGCCAGCAGCTTAGATCCCAGCGGGGGCGGCAATACGCAGTATTTT. Translation: CASSLDPSGGGNTQYF.

The rearrangement links TRBV27 to TRBJ1-1, with D unresolved. Trimming removed 8 bases at V and 9 bases at J, with 19 bases between. The CDR3 totals 13 residues. Germline V gene data show CDR1 as MNHEY and CDR2 as SMNVEV (reference sequence). CDR3 sequence (DNA): TGTGCCAGCGCCTCCGTACACTTAGGGCAAGCTTTCTTT. Protein: CASASVHLGQAFF.

The gene calls are TRBV27 and TRBJ2-5, with D tentatively TRBD1 (5 bases). Germline lookup yields CDR1 MNHEY and CDR2 SMNVEV (reference sequence). Trimming removed 0 bases from V and 4 bases from J, with 9 bases in between. The CDR3 extends over 14 amino acids. CDR3: CASSLSRQGETQYF. The CDR3 region has the DNA TGTGCCAGCAGTTTATCCCGGCAGGGAGAGACCCAGTACTTC.

The V and J genes are TRBV6-6 and TRBJ2-7; possibly TRBD1 for D (5 bases). V was pared by 6 bases and J by 1 base, with 10 bases between. Germline CDR1 and CDR2: MNHNY and SVGAGI (reference sequence). The CDR3 spans 13 residues. CDR3 nucleotides: TGTGCCAGCAGGGGAAGGGGTTCCTACGAGCAGTACTTC. Its translation: CASRGRGSYEQYF.

This clone has only a few counts. The gene calls are TRBV28 and TRBJ1-4; D gene unclear. Germline lookup yields CDR1 MDHEN and CDR2 SYDVKM. The V end was cut by 5 bases, the J end by 2 bases, with 9 bases between. The CDR3 has 14 amino acids. CDR3 coding DNA: TGTGCCAGCAGTAGAACGGTGACTAATGAAAAACTGTTTTTT. Amino acid sequence: CASSRTVTNEKLFF.

The rearrangement links TRBV19 to TRBJ2-7, with 7 positions matching TRBD2. The CDR3 is 16 amino acids. The V gene end was trimmed by 1 base and the J gene end by 6 bases; junction bases not matched to a gene: 12. Germline CDR1 reads LNHDA; CDR2 reads SQIVND (reference sequence). The CDR3 sequence: CASSIGPAPGGREQYF. CDR3 bases: TGTGCCAGTAGTATAGGGCCGGCCCCGGGAGGACGCGAGCAGTACTTC.

The chain recombines TRBV7-2 with TRBJ2-5, with a weak D call TRBD1 (5 bases). This CDR3 has 14 residues. The germline V gene encodes CDR1 SGHTA and CDR2 FQGNSA. V was clipped by 0 bases and J by 5 bases, with 10 bases between them. CDR3 protein: CASSLAGPRETQYF. In nucleotides, the CDR3 is TGTGCCAGCAGCTTAGCGGGGCCACGGGAGACCCAGTACTTC.

This clone turned up a few times. The rearrangement links TRBV7-2 to TRBJ1-2; D ambiguous. The CDR3 spans 14 residues. Germline CDR1 and CDR2: SGHTA and FQGNSA. V shed 3 bases and J shed 2 bases, with 10 bases lying between them. The CDR3 loop is CASSFVYGNYGYTF. The CDR3, as DNA: TGTGCCAGCAGCTTTGTATACGGGAACTATGGCTACACCTTC.

This clone has just one count. The sample has other DNA sequences that encode this CDR3 too. The chain joins TRBV6-1 to TRBJ2-5; 8 bases fit TRBD1. The V gene end was trimmed by 2 bases and the J gene end by 4 bases; junction bases not matched to a gene: 3. The CDR3 spans 14 residues. From germline, CDR1 is MNHNS and CDR2 SASEGT. The CDR3 bases are TGTGCCAGCAGTGAACAGGGGGCCGGAGAGACCCAGTACTTC. Protein product: CASSEQGAGETQYF.

In its sample, this clone was seen once. V and J are TRBV14 and TRBJ2-3; D possibly corresponds to TRBD1 (6 bases). The germline CDR1 and CDR2 sequences are SGHDN and FVKESK. This CDR3 is 14 amino acids long. V dropped 0 bases and J dropped 5 bases, with 9 bases sitting between them. CDR3 sequence reads: CASSQEQGKDTQYF. In DNA form, the CDR3 reads TGTGCCAGCAGCCAAGAGCAGGGGAAAGATACGCAGTATTTT.

The chain couples TRBV27 to TRBJ1-1; D remains ambiguous. This CDR3 has 14 amino acids. Germline V gene data show CDR1 as MNHEY and CDR2 as SMNVEV (reference sequence). Trimming left V 5 bases short and J 5 bases short, with 15 bases between. CDR3 bases: TGTGCCAGCAGTCCTCGGTTGCGCGGAACTGAAGCTTTCTTT. Translating it yields CASSPRLRGTEAFF.

Only one count was recorded for this clone. The rearrangement joins TRBV5-1 to TRBJ1-1; D perhaps matches TRBD1 (6 bases). Trimming removed 0 bases from V and 2 bases from J, with 11 bases in between. From germline, CDR1 is SGHRS and CDR2 YFSETQ. CDR3 length equals 15 residues. CDR3 in amino acids: CASSLAGARNTEAFF. CDR3 nucleotides: TGCGCCAGCAGCTTGGCGGGGGCGCGTAACACTGAAGCTTTCTTT.

The chain has TRBV5-4 and TRBJ2-3; either TRBD1 or TRBD2 may supply D (5 bases each). Trimming cost V 4 bases and J 6 bases, with 18 bases left between them. The CDR3 has 15 amino acids. In germline, CDR1 is SGHNT, CDR2 YYREEE (reference sequence). The CDR3 nucleotides read TGTGCCAGCAGCCCCGCCGGGACCGCTATTGATACGCAGTATTTT. Translated, it gives CASSPAGTAIDTQYF.